The rows below give T cell receptor beta chains drawn from one sample of a study of breast tumors, draining lymph nodes, adjacent tissues. One entry per CDR3 protein results from TCRdb running MiXCR on the multiplex PCR reads. The sample consists of 150,000 to 200,000 distinct CDR3 sequences, over 25% of them appearing once. Specimen: axillary lymph node tissue. The receptors derive from a female donor with breast cancer. Some clones in this sample may be carry-over from other donors' samples. Both conserved end residues are part of each CDR3. A D gene is named only where the DNA matches it firmly. Expanded clones get a size class; other rows say once, few or many, or leave the size out.

-,TRBJ1-2,once,TRBV7-2,CASSNGTNYGYTF,TGTGCCAGCAGCAACGGGACTAACTATGGCTACACCTTC
-,TRBJ2-5,many,TRBV24-1,CATSDLDTPGQETQYF,TGTGCCACCAGTGATTTGGACACGCCCGGTCAAGAGACCCAGTACTTC
-,TRBJ1-2,once,TRBV9,CASSPGGENGYTF,TGTGCCAGCAGCCCCGGGGGTGAGAATGGCTACACCTTC
-,TRBJ1-5,-,TRBV6-5,CASGRRDNQPQHF,TGTGCCAGCGGGCGAAGGGACAATCAGCCCCAGCATTTT
TRBD1,TRBJ1-1,few,TRBV18,CASSPLGQGEAFF,TGTGCCAGCTCACCTTTAGGACAGGGTGAAGCTTTCTTT
TRBD1,TRBJ1-4,-,TRBV12-3/TRBV12-4,CASTLGGAGNEKLFF,TGTGCCAGCACCCTAGGGGGCGCCGGAAATGAAAAACTGTTTTTT
-,TRBJ2-7,many,TRBV5-1,CASSLGDEQYF,TGTGCCAGCAGCTTAGGTGACGAGCAGTACTTC
-,TRBJ2-1,-,TRBV18,CASSPRTPQEQFF,TGTGCCAGCTCACCACGGACCCCTCAGGAGCAGTTCTTC
-,TRBJ1-3,-,TRBV2,CASKGLGASGNTIYF,TGTGCCAGCAAGGGACTAGGGGCCTCTGGAAACACCATATATTTT
-,TRBJ1-6,many,TRBV6-5,CASQVGAKHSPLHF,TGTGCCAGCCAGGTTGGGGCCAAGCATTCACCCCTCCACTTT
TRBD2,TRBJ2-4,few,TRBV4-2,CASSQPTSGGAKNIQYF,TGTGCCAGCAGCCAACCGACTAGCGGGGGTGCCAAAAACATTCAGTACTTC
TRBD1,TRBJ1-6,-,TRBV7-2,CASRRDRASPLHF,TGTGCCAGCAGACGGGACAGAGCTTCACCCCTCCACTTT
-,TRBJ2-7,-,TRBV20-1,CSARDTGSYEQYF,TGCAGTGCTAGGGATACCGGGAGTTACGAGCAGTACTTC
TRBD1,TRBJ1-3,many,TRBV11-2,CASRNTQGRAGNTIYF,TGTGCCAGCAGGAACACACAGGGGAGGGCTGGAAACACCATATATTTT
TRBD1,TRBJ1-2,-,TRBV10-2,CASRAGTGGENGYTF,TGCGCCAGCAGGGCCGGGACAGGGGGCGAAAATGGCTACACCTTC
-,TRBJ2-7,-,TRBV5-5,CASSLVSALTYEQYF,TGTGCCAGCAGCTTGGTGTCGGCGCTAACCTACGAGCAGTACTTC
TRBD1,TRBJ1-6,-,TRBV2,CASRNRGQYNSPLHF,TGTGCCAGCAGGAACAGGGGCCAATATAATTCACCCCTCCACTTT
TRBD1,TRBJ2-6,-,TRBV5-1,CASSTQGGQGYSGANVLTF,TGCGCCAGCTCTACTCAAGGGGGACAGGGGTACTCTGGGGCCAACGTCCTGACTTTC
-,TRBJ1-6,many,TRBV7-8,CASSPRQDNSPLHF,TGTGCCAGCAGCCCCCGACAGGATAATTCACCCCTCCACTTT
TRBD2,TRBJ2-3,-,TRBV9,CASSEGLAGSTDTQYF,TGTGCCAGCAGCGAGGGACTAGCGGGATCCACAGATACGCAGTATTTT
-,TRBJ2-5,many,TRBV30,CAWSVRKETQYF,TGTGCCTGGAGTGTAAGGAAAGAGACCCAGTACTTC